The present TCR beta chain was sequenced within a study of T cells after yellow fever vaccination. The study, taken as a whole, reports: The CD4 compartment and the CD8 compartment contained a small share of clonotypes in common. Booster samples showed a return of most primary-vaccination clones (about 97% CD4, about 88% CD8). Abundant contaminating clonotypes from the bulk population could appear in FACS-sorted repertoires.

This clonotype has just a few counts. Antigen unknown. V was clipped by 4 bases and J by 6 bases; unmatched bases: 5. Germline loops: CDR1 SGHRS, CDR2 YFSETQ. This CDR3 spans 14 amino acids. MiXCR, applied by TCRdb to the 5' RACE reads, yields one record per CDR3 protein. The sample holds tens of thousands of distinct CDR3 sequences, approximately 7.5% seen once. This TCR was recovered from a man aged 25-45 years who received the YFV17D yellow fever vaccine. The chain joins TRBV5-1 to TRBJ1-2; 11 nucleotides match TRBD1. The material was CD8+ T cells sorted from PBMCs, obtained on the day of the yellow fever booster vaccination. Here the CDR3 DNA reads TGCGCCAGCAGCATGGACAGGGGGCACAATGGCTACACCTTC. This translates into CASSMDRGHNGYTF.